This paragraph reports one T cell receptor beta chain. Its specificity is not known. CDR3 length: 13 residues. Trimming took 7 bases from V and 6 from J; bases not matched to a gene: 3. With a J-beta primer mix and a sample-barcoded 5' primer, a second PCR ran about 7 to 11 cycles. TCRdb processed the 5' RACE reads anew with MiXCR; each CDR3 protein has one entry. The sample contains about 780,000 distinct CDR3 sequences, about 46% of which appear only once. The sample is drawn from a study of blood T cells in healthy people across ages. Study-wide results and caveats: Diversity of TCR beta per million T cells declined in a roughly linear way with age.

The J gene is TRBJ2-3, the V gene TRBV12-3 or TRBV12-4; the match to TRBD2 covers 11 bases. Sequenced: blood. The sequence was obtained from a man at least 80 years old in good health. The CDR3 nucleotides read TGTGCCAGCAATATAGCGGGAGGGGATACGCAGTATTTT. It specifies CASNIAGGDTQYF.